These T cell receptor beta chains were read from a single sample in a study of coeliac disease. TCRdb's copy holds only in-frame clones and misses some; the assay was immunoSEQ multiplex PCR. The profile shows about 6,500 clones, roughly 66% of them singletons. The material sequenced was lamina propria lymphocytes from the gut. The receptor set was obtained from a man aged 45-65 years with active celiac disease. Both conserved end residues are part of each CDR3. A D gene is named only where the DNA matches it firmly. The size entry is marked missing in some rows and otherwise reads once, few, many or a size class.

- | TRBJ2-1 | TRBV5-1 | TRBD2 | TGCGCCAGCAGGCCTAGCGGGACTTACAATGAGCAGTTCTTC | CASRPSGTYNEQFF
- | TRBJ2-5 | TRBV4-1 | TRBD1 | TGCGCCAGCAGCCCTGACAGGGGGCGGGAGACCCAGTACTTC | CASSPDRGRETQYF
- | TRBJ2-7 | TRBV18 | TRBD2 | TGTGCCAGCTCACCAATCACGGGGGGGCTTCACGAGCAGTACTTC | CASSPITGGLHEQYF
few | TRBJ2-7 | TRBV28 | - | TGTGCCAGCAGTCTCAGGGGCGAGCAGTACTTC | CASSLRGEQYF
- | TRBJ1-2 | TRBV9 | - | TGTGCCAGCAGCGTAGGACAGCTTAACTATGGCTACACCTTC | CASSVGQLNYGYTF
- | TRBJ2-5 | TRBV29-1 | - | TGCAGCGTTGATCCCGTACGGCAAGAGACCCAGTACTTC | CSVDPVRQETQYF
- | TRBJ1-5 | TRBV7-2 | TRBD1 | TGTGCCAGCAGCTTTGGGGACAGGGCGAGCAATCAGCCCCAGCATTTT | CASSFGDRASNQPQHF
- | TRBJ1-2 | TRBV27 | TRBD1 | TGTGCCAGCAGTCCAGGGGGCCTCTATGGCTACACCTTC | CASSPGGLYGYTF
- | TRBJ1-5 | TRBV5-1 | TRBD1 | TGCGCCAGCAGCCTCCTCCCGGGACAGGGAAATCAGCCCCAGCATTTT | CASSLLPGQGNQPQHF
once | TRBJ1-5 | TRBV14 | - | TGTGCCAGCAGCCACAGAATTCGAACAGGGAGCCGTTATAGCAATCAGCCCCAGCATTTT | CASSHRIRTGSRYSNQPQHF
- | TRBJ2-2 | TRBV6-1 | TRBD2 | TGTGCCAGCAGTGCCCTAGCGGGAGGGGGCTACACCGGGGAGCTGTTTTTT | CASSALAGGGYTGELFF
- | TRBJ2-3 | TRBV5-4 | - | TGTGCCAGCAGCTTGAGCAACACAGATACGCAGTATTTT | CASSLSNTDTQYF
- | TRBJ1-1 | TRBV10-3 | TRBD1 | TGTGCCATCAGCTTGACAGGGAGTGCTGAAGCTTTCTTT | CAISLTGSAEAFF
- | TRBJ2-2 | TRBV7-6 | - | TGTGCCAGCAGCTTAAGGGCAGGGCGCGGGGAGCTGTTTTTT | CASSLRAGRGELFF